These 23 T cell receptor beta chains came from one sample sequenced in a study of response to subunit inactivated influenza vaccine (dated by TCRdb to 2017 to 2018). The method behind the library was RT-PCR. The sequencer listed for this sample is Illumina HiSeq 2500. TCRdb's own reprocessing of the public reads used fastp at Q25 and MiXCR and kept productive beta chains. One record per CDR3 amino acid sequence lists the most common genes and DNA. Counted in this sample were roughly 570,000 distinct CDR3 sequences; 14% of them appeared once. The top ten constitute approximately 12% of the sample. Sequenced here: PBMCs from blood, sampled about 11 days after vaccination. These receptor sequences come from a man aged 50-59 years who received an inactivated influenza vaccine. Donor details come from another sample of the same person, matched by shared clones.

In this sample, this clonotype turned up many times. The chain couples TRBV20-1 to TRBJ2-3; 7 nucleotides align to TRBD1. The germline V gene has CDR1 DFQATT and CDR2 SNEGSKA (reference sequence). Germline trimming cut 3 bases from V and 0 bases from J; bases unmatched to any gene: 6. CDR3 length: 15 residues. The CDR3 coding sequence is TGCAGTGCTAGTATAGGGGGCTTTAGCACAGATACGCAGTATTTT. Translating it yields CSASIGGFSTDTQYF.

This clonotype has only a few counts. This rearrangement joins TRBV5-1 to TRBJ1-1; D gene unclear. Trimming pared 0 bases from V and 2 bases from J, leaving 11 bases between. The CDR3 covers 15 residues. The germline CDR1 and CDR2 sequences are SGHRS and YFSETQ. The CDR3 bases are TGCGCCAGCAGCTTGGAATGGTTCGGCAACACTGAAGCTTTCTTT. Its translation: CASSLEWFGNTEAFF.

V is TRBV25-1 and J is TRBJ2-7; D is possibly TRBD1 or TRBD2 (5 bases each). The CDR3 runs to 15 residues. V was pared by 3 bases and J by 3 bases, with 15 bases between. Per the germline V gene, CDR1 is MGHDK and CDR2 is SYGVNS. The CDR3, as DNA: TGTGCCAGCAGTGAGTGGGCAGCGAGGGGCTACGAGCAGTACTTC. Translated: CASSEWAARGYEQYF.

A few counts support this clonotype. The chain joins TRBV20-1 to TRBJ2-3; 9 nucleotides line up with TRBD1. V lost 4 bases, J lost 5 bases, and 4 bases stayed unmatched. In germline, CDR1 is DFQATT, CDR2 SNEGSKA (reference sequence). This CDR3 is built from 13 residues. The CDR3 DNA reads TGCAGTGCTACCGGGACAGGGCTAGATACGCAGTATTTT. Translation gives CSATGTGLDTQYF.

The chain couples TRBV10-3 to TRBJ1-5, with TRBD1 matching 10 bases. The CDR3 extends over 13 amino acids. The V segment lost 10 bases and the J segment 4 bases; nucleotides outside the gene matches: 4. Germline-derived CDR1 and CDR2 are ENHRY and SYGVKD. The CDR3, as DNA: TGTGCCACGACAGGGGGCGCGAATCAGCCCCAGCATTTT. Protein product: CATTGGANQPQHF.

This clonotype was detected only a few times. This chain links TRBV7-9 with TRBJ2-3; tentatively, D is TRBD1 (6 bases). The CDR3 spans 14 residues. V lost 5 bases, J lost 4 bases, and 13 bases lay in between. Looked up from germline, CDR1 is SEHNR and CDR2 is FQNEAQ (reference sequence). The CDR3 protein is CASSQGLAADTQYF. Written as DNA, the CDR3 is TGTGCCAGCAGCCAGGGGCTAGCAGCAGATACGCAGTATTTT.

This clonotype was recorded only once. The V and J genes are TRBV7-2 and TRBJ2-7; 7 nucleotides align to TRBD2. V trimming: 3 bases; J trimming: 2 bases; junction bases outside the gene matches: 10. The CDR3 has 16 amino acids. CDR1 and CDR2 from the germline V gene are SGHTA and FQGNSA. The DNA of the CDR3 is TGTGCCAGCAGCTTTCAGGGAGGGCTCCTTGCCTACGAGCAGTACTTC. Its protein is CASSFQGGLLAYEQYF.

This clonotype was seen more than once but under ten times. The V gene is TRBV7-9, the J gene TRBJ2-7; D is tentatively TRBD1 or TRBD2 (5 bases each). The CDR3 extends over 13 amino acids. Germline V CDR1 and CDR2: SEHNR, FQNEAQ (reference sequence). V was trimmed by 8 bases and J by 0 bases, leaving 11 bases between them. The CDR3 protein is CASRGGSSYEQYF. The CDR3 DNA reads as TGTGCCAGCCGTGGGGGAAGCTCCTACGAGCAGTACTTC.

This clonotype appeared a few times. The CDR3 DNA reads as TGTGCCATCAGTGAGCTACAGGGACTCATGGCCCTTACCTACAATGAGCAGTTCTTC. Translated, it gives CAISELQGLMALTYNEQFF. The rearrangement uses TRBV10-3 and TRBJ2-1; tentatively, D is TRBD1 or TRBD2 (6 bases each). The germline V gene has CDR1 ENHRY and CDR2 SYGVKD. Between the trimmed V and J ends, which lost 2 bases and 2 bases, there was a span of 22 bases. The CDR3 runs to 19 residues.

The sample holds many counts of this clonotype. This rearrangement joins TRBV9 to TRBJ2-1; D is undetermined. The ends were cut back, 0 bases at V and 3 bases at J, with 1 base in the middle. The V gene's germline CDR1 is SGDLS and CDR2 YYNGEE. This CDR3 contains 12 residues. CDR3 amino acids: CASSVDYNEQFF. The CDR3 nucleotides are TGTGCCAGCAGCGTAGACTACAATGAGCAGTTCTTC.

This clonotype was counted a few times. This chain links TRBV7-9 with TRBJ2-1; tentatively, D is TRBD1 (5 bases). The CDR3 covers 14 residues. V gave up 0 bases and J gave up 7 bases, with 10 bases separating them. Germline V CDR1 and CDR2: SEHNR, FQNEAQ (reference sequence). The CDR3 protein is CASSLAYRLNEQFF. The DNA of the CDR3 is TGTGCCAGCAGCTTAGCCTACAGGTTGAATGAGCAGTTCTTC.

J is TRBJ2-7 and V is TRBV7-2, with TRBD2 matching over 10 bases. CDR3 length: 16 amino acids. The V gene's germline CDR1 is SGHTA and CDR2 FQGNSA. J gave up 6 bases and V 5 bases, and 13 bases lay outside the gene matches. This chain's CDR3 is CASSLQSGRARSEQYF. The CDR3 DNA reads TGTGCCAGCAGCCTCCAGAGCGGGAGGGCCCGATCCGAGCAGTACTTC.

Only a few counts were recorded for this clonotype. The gene calls are TRBV4-2 and TRBJ1-6, with D possibly being TRBD1 (5 bases). Germline V gene lookup returns CDR1 LGHNA and CDR2 YNFKEQ. CDR3 length: 13 amino acids. V lost 3 bases, J lost 9 bases, and 9 bases lay in between. In nucleotides, the CDR3 is TGTGCCAGCAGCCAGGGACTTGGTTCACCCCTCCACTTT. Protein sequence: CASSQGLGSPLHF.

The rearrangement joins TRBV5-6 to TRBJ1-3; D may be TRBD1 (5 bases). The germline V and J ends were trimmed by 5 bases and 0 bases, with 12 bases remaining between them. CDR3 size: 15 residues. Germline V lookup: CDR1 SGHDT, CDR2 YYEEEE. The CDR3 sequence is CASRPMGGSGNTIYF. The CDR3 DNA reads as TGTGCCAGCAGGCCTATGGGGGGCTCTGGAAACACCATATATTTT.

This clonotype came up many times. The CDR3 spells CAISDRLLAVVSTDTQYF. The CDR3 DNA reads TGTGCCATCAGTGATCGTCTGCTAGCGGTTGTTAGCACAGATACGCAGTATTTT. The chain couples TRBV10-3 to TRBJ2-3, with 7 bases aligning to TRBD2. The germline V gene encodes CDR1 ENHRY and CDR2 SYGVKD. This CDR3 is 18 amino acids long. Unmatched junction bases numbered 12, after V lost 3 bases and J lost 0 bases.

This clonotype showed up just a few times. The chain uses TRBV12-3 or TRBV12-4 and TRBJ2-5, with 7 bases fitting TRBD1. The CDR3 has 13 amino acids. Unmatched junction bases numbered 3, after V lost 6 bases and J lost 2 bases. This chain's CDR3 is CASRARGQETQYF. CDR3 in DNA: TGTGCCAGCAGAGCCAGGGGGCAAGAGACCCAGTACTTC.

The gene calls are TRBV12-3 or TRBV12-4 and TRBJ1-1, with no clear D. CDR3 length: 12 amino acids. The V and J ends lost 6 bases and 10 bases respectively, with 15 bases between them. The chain's CDR3 is CASRRIGRRAFF. The CDR3 DNA follows: TGTGCCAGCAGACGGATTGGTCGTCGAGCTTTCTTT.

The V and J genes are TRBV4-2 and TRBJ2-1; TRBD2 aligns across 15 bases. This CDR3 is 20 amino acids long. Per the germline V gene, CDR1 is LGHNA and CDR2 is YNFKEQ. The V segment lost 3 bases and the J segment 1 base; nucleotides outside the gene matches: 10. The CDR3 loop reads CASSQAIGTSGGKSYNEQFF. CDR3 nucleotide sequence: TGTGCCAGCAGCCAGGCTATCGGGACTAGCGGGGGGAAATCCTACAATGAGCAGTTCTTC.

This clonotype was seen many times. The V and J genes are TRBV30 and TRBJ2-1, with 9 bases matching TRBD2. The junction had 8 bases not matched to a gene; V was cut back by 5 bases and J by 9 bases. CDR3 length: 13 residues. CDR1 is GTSNPN and CDR2 is SVGIG in the germline V gene (reference sequence). The CDR3 nucleotides read TGTGCCTGGGCCAGCGGGGGGTCTGGTGAGCAGTTCTTC. It specifies CAWASGGSGEQFF.

This sequence joins TRBV10-3 and TRBJ2-1; possibly TRBD2 for D (5 bases). The CDR3 is 15 residues long. Germline values: CDR1 ENHRY, CDR2 SYGVKD. V lost 6 bases and J 4 bases, leaving 16 bases between the germline ends. Here the CDR3 reads CAIRLRDDNYNEQFF. Written as DNA, the CDR3 is TGTGCCATCAGACTCCGGGATGATAATTACAATGAGCAGTTCTTC.

There are a few counts of this clonotype. This chain connects TRBV11-2 to TRBJ2-2; the match to TRBD2 covers 7 bases. Germline-derived CDR1 and CDR2 are SGHAT and FQNNGV. V was pared by 6 bases and J by 1 base, with 2 bases of the junction left unmatched. This CDR3 has 14 residues. The CDR3 nucleotides are TGTGCCAGCAGGGGGGGGGAGAACACCGGGGAGCTGTTTTTT. It yields the protein CASRGGENTGELFF.

The chain links TRBV6-2 or TRBV6-3 to TRBJ2-1; TRBD2 aligns across 10 bases. V lost 6 bases to trimming and J lost 5 bases; unmatched junction nucleotides: 7. The germline V gene has CDR1 MNHEY and CDR2 SVGEGT. The CDR3 consists of 15 residues. This chain's CDR3 is CASRRAGGPHNEQFF. In DNA, the CDR3 is TGTGCCAGCAGACGAGCGGGAGGGCCCCACAATGAGCAGTTCTTC.

The chain joins TRBV28 to TRBJ2-5; D possibly corresponds to TRBD1 (5 bases). Between the trimmed V and J ends, which lost 7 bases and 3 bases, there was a span of 36 bases. Looked up from germline, CDR1 is MDHEN and CDR2 is SYDVKM. The CDR3 is made up of 21 amino acids. The CDR3 is CASIKPPRMGPDSTSKETQYF. Here the CDR3 DNA reads TGTGCCAGCATCAAGCCTCCGCGGATGGGGCCTGACTCTACCTCCAAAGAGACCCAGTACTTC.